Below, 3 T cell receptor beta chains from the same sample are listed, as sequenced in a study of blood T cells in healthy people across ages. Sample-barcoded 5' priming and a J-beta primer mix drove a second PCR of roughly 7 to 11 cycles. TCRdb independently ran MiXCR on the 5' RACE reads; one entry per CDR3 protein. The data show about 940,000 distinct CDR3 sequences, about 48% seen once. Sequencing used blood. These receptors were obtained from a man aged 30-40 years in good health.

The CDR3 DNA follows: TGTGCCAGCAGTTACTCCTCGGGACGGACTGAAGCTTTCTTT. It translates to CASSYSSGRTEAFF. The chain employs TRBV6-5 and TRBJ1-1, with D tentatively TRBD1 (5 bases). With 0 bases removed from V and 5 bases from J, the gap between germline ends came to 10 bases. Germline V gene data show CDR1 as MNHEY and CDR2 as SVGAGI. The CDR3 totals 14 residues.

This chain links TRBV20-1 with TRBJ1-5; 7 nucleotides match TRBD1. Germline V gene data show CDR1 as DFQATT and CDR2 as SNEGSKA (reference sequence). CDR3 length: 15 amino acids. CDR3 in DNA: TGCAGCGTGCTTGGACGGACAGGCAGCAATCAGCCCCAGCATTTT. Amino acid sequence: CSVLGRTGSNQPQHF.

This clonotype was observed a handful of times. The chain combines TRBV9 with TRBJ2-1; 10 positions match TRBD1. V was pared by 0 bases and J by 4 bases, with 13 bases of the junction left unmatched. The CDR3 extends over 19 amino acids. Per germline, CDR1 SGDLS and CDR2 YYNGEE. The CDR3 DNA reads TGTGCCAGCAGCGTAGTCGGGACAGGGGAACCACGGGCTTACAATGAGCAGTTCTTC. Translated, it gives CASSVVGTGEPRAYNEQFF. The full variable domain, with the rest looked up from reference TRBV9 and TRBJ2-1, is DSGVTQTPKHLITATGQRVTLRCSPRSGDLSVYWYQQSLDQGLQFLIQYYNGEERAKGNILERFSAQQFPDLHSELNLSSLELGDSALYFCASSVVGTGEPRAYNEQFFGPGTRLTVL.